This T cell receptor beta chain was sequenced during a study of regulatory T cells in long-lasting Graves disease. Study-wide points: Persistent disease showed a preference for TRBV28, TRBJ1-2 and TRBJ2-5. The TCR repertoire of persistent Graves' patients was less diverse than that of newly diagnosed ones.

Library construction for TCR beta used iRepertoire HTBI primers and Arm-PCR of CDR3 regions. In TCRdb, the multiplex PCR reads were re-called with MiXCR into one record per CDR3 protein. The table lists about 460,000 distinct CDR3 sequences, 12% to 15% of them singletons. The CDR3 consists of 15 residues. Losses at the gene ends were 0 bases for V and 8 bases for J; bases not matched to a gene: 11. Germline V gives CDR1 DFQATT, CDR2 SNEGSKA (reference sequence). Stated time point: newly diagnosed GD, antithyroid drugs for less than 3 months. There was RNA extracted from PBMCs, and the TCR library was made from it. This clonotype has at least ten counts. The antigen is not known. The same sample was also used in a study of T cells in Graves' hyperthyroidism and ophthalmopathy.

V and J are TRBV20-1 and TRBJ2-7, with 9 bases that match TRBD1. This clonotype was obtained from a woman aged 50 to 65 with Graves disease. Sequencing used peripheral blood mononuclear cells (PBMCs), obtained at new diagnosis, from a patient treated with antithyroid drugs. CDR3 nucleotide sequence: TGCAGTGCTAGAGACCCGGGACAGGGAAACGAACAGCAGTACTTC. This translates into CSARDPGQGNEQQYF.